Sequencing of this T cell receptor beta chain was carried out in a study of T cells after yellow fever vaccination. Study-level background: Low-cell-number fractions underwent preparation using SMART-Seq v4 Ultra Low Input.

Template-switching 5'RACE yielded the TCR cDNA; a universal primer site and UMIs were added in the process. TCRdb analysed the 5' RACE reads with MiXCR anew, one entry per CDR3 protein. The sample comprises almost 600,000 distinct CDR3 sequences, approximately 13% of which are singletons, and over 12% rests with the top ten. This CDR3 is 15 amino acids long. The V end was cut by 5 bases, the J end by 4 bases, with 15 bases between. Source: PBMCs, taken on the day of the yellow fever booster vaccination. The chain carries TRBV6-7 and TRBJ2-1; D gene uncertain. TRBV6-7 is an open reading frame, and its role is uncertain. This receptor was taken from a young man who received the YFV17D yellow fever vaccine. CDR3 in amino acids: CASSNLVGRYNEQFF. The CDR3 DNA follows: TGTGCCAGCAGTAACCTCGTAGGAAGATACAATGAGCAGTTCTTC.